Listed here are 4 T cell receptor beta chains from one sample, sequenced in a study of ipilimumab plus nivolumab after autologous stem cell transplantation. TCRdb keeps only in-frame clones here, not all; method: immunoSEQ multiplex PCR. The table includes approximately 40,000 clones, approximately 92% detected once. The material was PBMCs, obtained in a trial of ipilimumab plus nivolumab as post-transplant consolidation. Receptors originate from a male donor with multiple myeloma.

The chain recombines TRBV18 with TRBJ1-1, with D tentatively TRBD1 (6 bases). Germline CDR1 KGHSH, CDR2 LQKENI. Deletions cut 3 bases from V and 0 bases from J, with 8 bases between. This CDR3 spans 14 amino acids. The CDR3: CASSPQGMNTEAFF. CDR3 sequence (DNA): TGTGCCAGCTCACCTCAGGGGATGAACACTGAAGCTTTCTTT.

This sequence joins TRBV29-1 and TRBJ1-2, with D unresolved. Trimming took 4 bases from V and 6 from J, leaving 15 bases between them. The CDR3 has 13 residues. Germline V CDR1 and CDR2: SQVTM, ANQGSEA. The CDR3 region has the DNA TGCAGCGTTGTCGCGGGCTTTTTGGATGGCTACACCTTC. It yields the protein CSVVAGFLDGYTF.

The rearrangement joins TRBV7-6 to TRBJ2-5; D is uncertain. V lost 0 bases to trimming and J lost 2 bases, with 4 bases between them. This CDR3 contains 13 residues. Germline V gene data show CDR1 as SGHVS and CDR2 as FNYEAQ. In DNA, the CDR3 is TGTGCCAGCAGCTTAGCGGAGCAAGAGACCCAGTACTTC. Its protein product is CASSLAEQETQYF.

The J gene is TRBJ1-2, the V gene TRBV2, with D possibly matching TRBD1 (6 bases). The CDR3 contains 13 residues. The V and J ends lost 6 bases and 3 bases respectively, with 11 bases between them. The germline V gene has CDR1 SNHLY and CDR2 FYNNEI. The CDR3 DNA sequence: TGTGCCAGCAGAACCGGGGGCGACTATGGCTACACCTTC. The encoded protein is CASRTGGDYGYTF.